The source of this TCR beta chain is a study of Ad26.COV2.S vaccination and SARS-CoV-2 variants. Across the whole study: Participants got Ad26.COV2.S intramuscularly, once or twice 56 days apart.

This CDR3 has 14 residues. J was trimmed by 12 bases and V by 0 bases; bases with no gene match: 10. Germline assignment: CDR1 MNHEY and CDR2 SVGAGI. Concerning this clone itself: Its antigen is as yet unknown.

TCRdb keeps only in-frame clones here, not all; method: immunoSEQ multiplex PCR. Of a few hundred thousand clones listed, 83% are singletons. Treatment defined: about 20 received Ad26.COV2.S at low or high dose, single or two shots; roughly five received placebo; per-sample allocation not given. Sampling took place 63 days after the first vaccine or placebo injection. General study findings and limits: Those who received the vaccine showed greater spike-specific TCR breadth than those given placebo. Measurement of non-spike TCR breadth gave similar results in vaccine and placebo recipients. Using TCR breadth and depth analyses may have led to underestimated total T cell responses.

The receptor's source is a person between 18 and 59 years old who received the Ad26.COV2.S COVID-19 vaccine or a placebo. The material was peripheral blood, obtained in a trial of Ad26.COV2.S vaccine versus placebo. V gene TRBV6-5 combines with J gene TRBJ1-1; 7 bases align to TRBD1. The CDR3 coding sequence is TGTGCCAGCAGTTACTCCTTAGGGCAGGGGGTGTCTTTCTTT. This gives the protein CASSYSLGQGVSFF.